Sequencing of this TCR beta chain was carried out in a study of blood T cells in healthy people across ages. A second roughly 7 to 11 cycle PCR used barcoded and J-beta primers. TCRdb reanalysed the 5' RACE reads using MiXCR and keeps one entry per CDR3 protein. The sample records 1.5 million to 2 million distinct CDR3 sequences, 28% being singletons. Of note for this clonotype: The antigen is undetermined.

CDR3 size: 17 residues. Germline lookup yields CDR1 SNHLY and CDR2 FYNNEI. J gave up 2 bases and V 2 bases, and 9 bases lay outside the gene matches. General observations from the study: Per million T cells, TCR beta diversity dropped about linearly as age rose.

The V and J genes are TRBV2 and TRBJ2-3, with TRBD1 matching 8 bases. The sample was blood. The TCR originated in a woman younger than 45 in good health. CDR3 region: CASSESRDRPNTDTQYF. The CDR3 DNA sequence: TGTGCCAGCAGTGAAAGTCGGGACAGGCCGAACACAGATACGCAGTATTTT.